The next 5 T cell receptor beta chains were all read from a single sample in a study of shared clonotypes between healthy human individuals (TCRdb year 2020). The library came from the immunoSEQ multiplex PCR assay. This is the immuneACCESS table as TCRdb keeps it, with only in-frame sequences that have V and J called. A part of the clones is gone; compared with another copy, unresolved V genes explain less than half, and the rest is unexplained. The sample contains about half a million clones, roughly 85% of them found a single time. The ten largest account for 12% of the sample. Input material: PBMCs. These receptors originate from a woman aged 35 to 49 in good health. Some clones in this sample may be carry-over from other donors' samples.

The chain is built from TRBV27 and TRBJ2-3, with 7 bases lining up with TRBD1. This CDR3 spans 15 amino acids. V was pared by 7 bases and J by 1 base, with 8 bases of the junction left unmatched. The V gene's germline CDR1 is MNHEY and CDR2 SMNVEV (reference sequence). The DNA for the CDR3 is TGTGCCAGCATAAGCGACAGGGCCCGCACAGATACGCAGTATTTT. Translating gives CASISDRARTDTQYF.

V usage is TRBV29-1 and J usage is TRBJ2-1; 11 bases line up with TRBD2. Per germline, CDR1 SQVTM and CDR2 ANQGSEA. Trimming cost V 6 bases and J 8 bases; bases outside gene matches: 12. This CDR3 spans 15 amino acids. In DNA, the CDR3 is TGCAGCGTGAACTCCCAGACTAGCGGGAAATATGAGCAGTTCTTC. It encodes CSVNSQTSGKYEQFF.

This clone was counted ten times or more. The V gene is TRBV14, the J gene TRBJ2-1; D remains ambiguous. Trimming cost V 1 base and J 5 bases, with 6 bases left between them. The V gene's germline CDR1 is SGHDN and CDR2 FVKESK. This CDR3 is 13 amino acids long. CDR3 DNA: TGTGCCAGCAGCCAAGCCCTACACAATGAGCAGTTCTTC. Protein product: CASSQALHNEQFF.

CDR3 in amino acids: CASILSQGRWNTEAFF. In nucleotides, the CDR3 is TGTGCCAGCATCCTCTCACAGGGGAGATGGAACACTGAAGCTTTCTTT. V is TRBV28 and J is TRBJ1-1, with 7 bases aligning to TRBD1. The CDR3 sequence is 16 residues long. The germline V gene encodes CDR1 MDHEN and CDR2 SYDVKM. V was pared by 7 bases and J by 1 base, with 12 bases of the junction left unmatched.

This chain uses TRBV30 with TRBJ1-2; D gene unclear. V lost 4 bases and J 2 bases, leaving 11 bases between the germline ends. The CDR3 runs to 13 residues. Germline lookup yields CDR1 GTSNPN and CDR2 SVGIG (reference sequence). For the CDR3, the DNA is TGTGCCTGGACGATCAGGCAAAACTATGGCTACACCTTC. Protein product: CAWTIRQNYGYTF.